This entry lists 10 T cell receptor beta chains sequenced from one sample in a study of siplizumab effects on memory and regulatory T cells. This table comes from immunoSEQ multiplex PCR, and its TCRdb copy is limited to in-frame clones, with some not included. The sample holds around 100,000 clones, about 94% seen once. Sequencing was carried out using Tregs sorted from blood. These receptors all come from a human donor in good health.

CDR3 protein: CASSRPTGTGELFF. CDR3 bases: TGTGCCAGCAGCCGCCCAACAGGGACCGGGGAGCTGTTTTTT. The chain combines TRBV4-2 with TRBJ2-2; D may be TRBD1 (6 bases). Between the trimmed V and J ends, which lost 4 bases and 5 bases, there was a span of 11 bases. The CDR3 has 14 residues. Germline lookup yields CDR1 LGHNA and CDR2 YNFKEQ.

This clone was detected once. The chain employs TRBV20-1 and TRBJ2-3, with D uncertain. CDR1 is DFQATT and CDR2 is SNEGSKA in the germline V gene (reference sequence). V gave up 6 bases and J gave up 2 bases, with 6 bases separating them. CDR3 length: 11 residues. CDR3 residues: CSALHTDTQYF. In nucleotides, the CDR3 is TGCAGTGCCCTTCACACAGATACGCAGTATTTT.

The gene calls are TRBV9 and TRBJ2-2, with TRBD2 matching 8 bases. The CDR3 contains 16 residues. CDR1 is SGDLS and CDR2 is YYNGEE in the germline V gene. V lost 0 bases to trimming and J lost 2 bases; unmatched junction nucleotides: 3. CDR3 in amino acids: CASSVGLAGNTGELFF. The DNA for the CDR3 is TGTGCCAGCAGCGTAGGCCTAGCGGGTAACACCGGGGAGCTGTTTTTT.

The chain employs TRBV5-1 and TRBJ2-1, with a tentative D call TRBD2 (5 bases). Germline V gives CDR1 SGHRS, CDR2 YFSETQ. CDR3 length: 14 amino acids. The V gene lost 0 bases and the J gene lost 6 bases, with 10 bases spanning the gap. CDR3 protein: CASSLVKRPNEQFF. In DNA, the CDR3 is TGCGCCAGCAGCTTGGTGAAGCGGCCCAATGAGCAGTTCTTC.

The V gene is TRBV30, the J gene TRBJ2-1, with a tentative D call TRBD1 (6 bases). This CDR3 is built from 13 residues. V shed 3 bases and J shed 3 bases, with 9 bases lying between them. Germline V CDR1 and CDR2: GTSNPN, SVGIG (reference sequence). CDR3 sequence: CAWSRTDYNEQFF. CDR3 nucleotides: TGTGCCTGGAGCAGGACAGACTACAATGAGCAGTTCTTC.

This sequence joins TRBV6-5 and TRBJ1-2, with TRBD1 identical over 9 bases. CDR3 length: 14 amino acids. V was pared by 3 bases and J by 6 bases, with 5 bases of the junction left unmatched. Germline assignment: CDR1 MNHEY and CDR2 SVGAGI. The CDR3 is CASSYRTGDDGYTF. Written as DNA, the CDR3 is TGTGCCAGCAGTTATCGGACAGGGGACGATGGCTACACCTTC.

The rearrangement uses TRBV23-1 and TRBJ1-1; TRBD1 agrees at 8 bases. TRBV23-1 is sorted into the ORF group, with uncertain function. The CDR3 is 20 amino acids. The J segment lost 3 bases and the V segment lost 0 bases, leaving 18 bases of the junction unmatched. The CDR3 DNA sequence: TGCGCCAGCAGTCAATCCCGGACAGGGAGACCCATAAGGTATTACACTGAAGCTTTCTTT. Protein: CASSQSRTGRPIRYYTEAFF.

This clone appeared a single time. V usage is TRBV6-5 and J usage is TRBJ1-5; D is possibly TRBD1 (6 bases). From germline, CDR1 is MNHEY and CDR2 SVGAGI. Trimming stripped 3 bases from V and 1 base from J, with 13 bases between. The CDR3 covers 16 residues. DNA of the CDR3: TGTGCCAGCAGTTATACAGGGCCGTTCAGCAATCAGCCCCAGCATTTT. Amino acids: CASSYTGPFSNQPQHF.

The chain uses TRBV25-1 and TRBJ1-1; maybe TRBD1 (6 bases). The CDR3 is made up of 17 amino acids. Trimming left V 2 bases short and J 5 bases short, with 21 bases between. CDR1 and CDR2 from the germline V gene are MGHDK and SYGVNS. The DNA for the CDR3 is TGTGCCAGCAGTGAAGTTCAGGGGCCGCCCTTCGGGACTGAAGCTTTCTTT. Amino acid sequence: CASSEVQGPPFGTEAFF.

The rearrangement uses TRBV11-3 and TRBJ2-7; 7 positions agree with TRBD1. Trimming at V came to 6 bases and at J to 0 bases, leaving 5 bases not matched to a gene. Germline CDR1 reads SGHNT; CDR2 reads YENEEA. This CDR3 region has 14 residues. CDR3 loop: CASSQGVSSYEQYF. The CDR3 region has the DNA TGTGCCAGCAGTCAGGGGGTAAGCTCCTACGAGCAGTACTTC. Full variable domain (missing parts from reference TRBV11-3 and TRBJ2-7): EAGVVQSPRYKIIEKKQPVAFWCNPISGHNTLYWYLQNLGQGPELLIRYENEEAVDDSQLPKDRFSAERLKGVDSTLKIQPAELGDSAVYLCASSQGVSSYEQYFGPGTRLTVT.